This T cell receptor beta chain is from a study of control samples from healthy donors and cancer patients. Produced via immunoSEQ multiplex PCR; TCRdb's table is partial and in-frame only. The data show some 160,000 clones, with 94% seen just once and about 9.3% held by the top ten. This clone has more than one count but fewer than ten. The sample taken for sequencing was blood. This receptor was identified in a woman between 40 and 50 years old in good health.

The CDR3 DNA reads as TGTGCCAGCAGCTACCCTACGGGACAGACGACATATGGCTACACCTTC. Encoded protein: CASSYPTGQTTYGYTF. The V call is TRBV13, the J call TRBJ1-2; TRBD1 matches at 7 bases. The germline gives CDR1 PRHDT, CDR2 FYEKMQ (reference sequence). The CDR3 is 16 amino acids. V shed 4 bases and J 5 bases; nucleotides not matched to a gene: 13.